The 21 T cell receptor beta chains listed next were all sequenced from one sample in a study of blood T cell repertoires in COVID-19. Assay used: immunoSEQ multiplex PCR; TCRdb lists only in-frame clones, some missing. Here the sample spans about 200,000 clones, around 95% being singletons. The sequencing input was peripheral blood. These receptors were collected from a man aged 30 to 39 with COVID-19, enrolled during active disease.

This chain joins TRBV21-1 and TRBJ1-6; TRBD1 reflects the table's D call only, with no check against the DNA. TRBV21-1 is reported as a pseudogene. This CDR3 is 15 amino acids long. The DNA for the CDR3 is TGTGCCAGTCCCAATAGGGACAGGTACAAATCACCCCTCCACTTT. Translated, it gives CASPNRDRYKSPLHF.

This chain uses TRBV28 with TRBJ2-7; the D gene is possibly TRBD2 (6 bases). Trimming took off 3 bases at V and 2 bases at J, with 17 bases between the two ends. The germline V gene has CDR1 MDHEN and CDR2 SYDVKM. The CDR3 runs to 16 residues. The CDR3 sequence is CASSFSLSGLTYEQYF. The CDR3 nucleotides read TGTGCCAGCAGTTTTTCACTTAGCGGACTTACCTACGAGCAGTACTTC.

This sequence joins TRBV25-1 and TRBJ2-5; D not resolved. With 1 base removed from V and 3 bases from J, the gap between germline ends came to 12 bases. The CDR3 runs to 15 residues. Germline lookup yields CDR1 MGHDK and CDR2 SYGVNS. CDR3 sequence (DNA): TGTGCCAGCAGTGAATTCGGAGCAGCGAAAGAGACCCAGTACTTC. It is translated as CASSEFGAAKETQYF. Using reference TRBV25-1 and TRBJ2-5 for the parts outside the CDR3, the full variable domain is EADIYQTPRYLVIGTGKKITLECSQTMGHDKMYWYQQDPGMELHLIHYSYGVNSTEKGDLSSESTVSRIRTEHFPLTLESARPSHTSQYLCASSEFGAAKETQYFGPGTRLLVL.

The V and J genes are TRBV6-5 and TRBJ1-2; possible D gene TRBD1, 5 bases. V was trimmed by 0 bases and J by 4 bases, leaving 15 bases between them. The CDR3 is made up of 16 amino acids. CDR1 and CDR2 (germline): MNHEY, SVGAGI. For the CDR3, the DNA is TGTGCCAGCAGTTACTCGAATCCCAGGGAAGGCTATGGCTACACCTTC. Translated: CASSYSNPREGYGYTF.

The gene calls are TRBV6-5 and TRBJ2-7; 7 bases match TRBD1. V was clipped by 2 bases and J by 5 bases; unmatched bases: 6. This CDR3 is 14 amino acids long. Germline V lookup: CDR1 MNHEY, CDR2 SVGAGI. The CDR3 nucleotides read TGTGCCAGCAGTTACCGCGGACAGGTCCACGAGCAGTACTTC. Translating it yields CASSYRGQVHEQYF.

V is TRBV7-9 and J is TRBJ1-1; D is ambiguous. The germline V gene has CDR1 SEHNR and CDR2 FQNEAQ (reference sequence). V lost 6 bases, J lost 1 base, and 9 bases lay in between. The CDR3 is made up of 13 amino acids. This CDR3 reads CASRLPQNTEAFF. The CDR3 DNA is TGTGCCAGCAGACTACCCCAGAACACTGAAGCTTTCTTT.

This clone was seen a single time. The rearrangement uses TRBV18 and TRBJ2-3, with a tentative D call TRBD1 (6 bases). The V gene's germline CDR1 is KGHSH and CDR2 LQKENI. The CDR3 totals 15 residues. V was shortened by 8 bases and J by 2 bases, with 17 bases between the two germline ends. CDR3 DNA sequence: TGTGCCAGCCCCAAGGGGGTTCTGGCCACAGATACGCAGTATTTT. Translating gives CASPKGVLATDTQYF.

The V call is TRBV5-1, the J call TRBJ2-5; D perhaps matches TRBD1 (6 bases). Trimming cost V 6 bases and J 4 bases, with 16 bases left between them. Germline CDR1 and CDR2: SGHRS and YFSETQ. The CDR3 has 14 residues. CDR3 sequence (DNA): TGCGCCAGCAAGATTCAGGGGCCCGTAGAGACCCAGTACTTC. Translation gives CASKIQGPVETQYF.

The V gene is TRBV6-5, the J gene TRBJ2-7, with 10 bases fitting TRBD2. J lost 3 bases, V lost 9 bases, and 11 bases had no gene match. Germline V lookup: CDR1 MNHEY, CDR2 SVGAGI. The CDR3 has 15 amino acids. CDR3 sequence: CASTSQAGGFYEQYF. Here the CDR3 DNA reads TGTGCCAGTACCTCCCAAGCGGGGGGGTTCTACGAGCAGTACTTC.

The CDR3 sequence is CASSDSGGTNEQFF. The CDR3 DNA reads TGTGCCAGCAGTGACTCCGGGGGAACTAATGAGCAGTTCTTC. This chain uses TRBV6-4 with TRBJ2-1; a weak D match, TRBD2 (6 bases). V gave up 0 bases and J gave up 7 bases, with 10 bases separating them. CDR1 and CDR2 from the germline V gene are MRHNA and SNTAGT. CDR3 size: 14 residues.

The chain links TRBV9 to TRBJ2-1, with 8 bases matching TRBD2. The CDR3 length is 15 residues. V lost 4 bases to trimming and J lost 3 bases; unmatched junction nucleotides: 6. Germline V CDR1 and CDR2: SGDLS, YYNGEE. CDR3 in amino acids: CASSLSGGLYNEQFF. DNA for the CDR3: TGTGCCAGCAGCTTGAGCGGGGGCCTCTACAATGAGCAGTTCTTC.

The rearrangement joins TRBV25-1 to TRBJ2-2; TRBD1 aligns across 8 bases. Looked up from germline, CDR1 is MGHDK and CDR2 is SYGVNS. This CDR3 is 14 amino acids long. J gave up 4 bases and V 6 bases, and 4 bases lay outside the gene matches. The CDR3 protein is CASSVTGGTGELFF. The CDR3 nucleotides are TGTGCCAGCAGCGTAACAGGGGGCACCGGGGAGCTGTTTTTT.

The chain combines TRBV4-1 with TRBJ1-4; D may be TRBD1 (6 bases). Per germline, CDR1 MGHRA and CDR2 YSYEKL. The V end was cut by 1 base, the J end by 5 bases, with 11 bases between. This CDR3 comprises 15 residues. CDR3 loop: CASSQAQGHNEKLFF. CDR3 sequence (DNA): TGCGCCAGCAGCCAAGCCCAGGGACACAATGAAAAACTGTTTTTT.

The chain couples TRBV6-5 to TRBJ2-7; D may be TRBD1 (6 bases). Germline V CDR1 and CDR2: MNHEY, SVGAGI. The CDR3 totals 13 residues. The V end was cut by 6 bases, the J end by 3 bases, with 12 bases between. CDR3 DNA: TGTGCCAGCAGGCCAACAGGGCTCTACGAGCAGTACTTC. This encodes CASRPTGLYEQYF.

This clone was observed once. This chain's CDR3 is CSAERLSSGGTDTQYF. DNA for the CDR3: TGCAGCGCCGAGCGTCTAAGTAGCGGGGGCACAGATACGCAGTATTTT. V gene TRBV29-1 combines with J gene TRBJ2-3, with 8 bases that match TRBD2. CDR1 and CDR2 from the germline V gene are SQVTM and ANQGSEA. CDR3 size: 16 residues. The V gene end was trimmed by 7 bases and the J gene end by 1 base; junction bases not matched to a gene: 13.

This clone has only one observation. The chain employs TRBV10-3 and TRBJ1-1; TRBD1 matches 8 bases. With 0 bases clipped from V and 2 bases from J, the junction kept 2 bases outside the gene matches. This CDR3 contains 15 residues. The germline V gene has CDR1 ENHRY and CDR2 SYGVKD. In DNA, the CDR3 is TGTGCCATCAGTGAGTCCGACAGGGGAAACACTGAAGCTTTCTTT. This translates into CAISESDRGNTEAFF.

This chain uses TRBV5-4 with TRBJ2-7, with 7 bases aligning to TRBD2. With V trimmed by 2 bases and J by 0 bases, 2 bases remained unmatched. Germline CDR1 reads SGHNT; CDR2 reads YYREEE (reference sequence). The length of the CDR3 is 14 residues. The DNA for the CDR3 is TGTGCCAGCAGCTTACGGGGGGTCTCCTACGAGCAGTACTTC. The encoded protein is CASSLRGVSYEQYF. The whole variable domain, filled in from reference TRBV5-4 and TRBJ2-7, reads ETGVTQSPTHLIKTRGQQVTLRCSSQSGHNTVSWYQQALGQGPQFIFQYYREEENGRGNFPPRFSGLQFPNYSSELNVNALELDDSALYLCASSLRGVSYEQYFGPGTRLTVT.

The chain links TRBV5-5 to TRBJ2-1, with 15 bases matching TRBD2. CDR1 and CDR2 (germline): SGHKS, YYEKEE (reference sequence). The CDR3 spans 19 residues. The junction had 6 bases not matched to a gene; V was cut back by 2 bases and J by 0 bases. In DNA form, the CDR3 reads TGTGCCAGCAGCTTCCCGGGACTAGCGGGGGGAAGCTCCTACAATGAGCAGTTCTTC. Amino acid sequence: CASSFPGLAGGSSYNEQFF. The entire variable domain, with the rest obtained from reference TRBV5-5 and TRBJ2-1, is as follows: DAGVTQSPTHLIKTRGQQVTLRCSPISGHKSVSWYQQVLGQGPQFIFQYYEKEERGRGNFPDRFSARQFPNYSSELNVNALLLGDSALYLCASSFPGLAGGSSYNEQFFGPGTRLTVL.

The V call is TRBV24-1, the J call TRBJ1-2, with 10 bases matching TRBD1. The CDR3 totals 14 residues. With V trimmed by 9 bases and J by 3 bases, 6 bases remained unmatched. Germline assignment: CDR1 KGHDR and CDR2 SFDVKD. The CDR3, as DNA: TGTGCCACCGGGGAGACAGGGGGCTACTATGGCTACACCTTC. This codes for CATGETGGYYGYTF.

Only a few counts were recorded for this clone. The same CDR3 can be traced to other DNA sequences in this sample. This sequence joins TRBV6-5 and TRBJ1-2; TRBD1 matches at 9 bases. CDR1 and CDR2 (germline): MNHEY, SVGAGI. This CDR3 region has 15 residues. J gave up 4 bases and V 5 bases, and 8 bases lay outside the gene matches. DNA of the CDR3: TGTGCCAGCAGTACCGGGACAGGGTCAATCTATGGCTACACCTTC. Amino acid sequence: CASSTGTGSIYGYTF.

V usage is TRBV7-9 and J usage is TRBJ1-4; 8 bases are a match to TRBD1. This CDR3 is built from 16 residues. V was clipped by 5 bases and J by 0 bases; unmatched bases: 5. CDR1 SEHNR and CDR2 FQNEAQ come from the germline V gene (reference sequence). CDR3 DNA sequence: TGTGCCAGCAGCATGGGACAGGTTGCAACTAATGAAAAACTGTTTTTT. It encodes CASSMGQVATNEKLFF.